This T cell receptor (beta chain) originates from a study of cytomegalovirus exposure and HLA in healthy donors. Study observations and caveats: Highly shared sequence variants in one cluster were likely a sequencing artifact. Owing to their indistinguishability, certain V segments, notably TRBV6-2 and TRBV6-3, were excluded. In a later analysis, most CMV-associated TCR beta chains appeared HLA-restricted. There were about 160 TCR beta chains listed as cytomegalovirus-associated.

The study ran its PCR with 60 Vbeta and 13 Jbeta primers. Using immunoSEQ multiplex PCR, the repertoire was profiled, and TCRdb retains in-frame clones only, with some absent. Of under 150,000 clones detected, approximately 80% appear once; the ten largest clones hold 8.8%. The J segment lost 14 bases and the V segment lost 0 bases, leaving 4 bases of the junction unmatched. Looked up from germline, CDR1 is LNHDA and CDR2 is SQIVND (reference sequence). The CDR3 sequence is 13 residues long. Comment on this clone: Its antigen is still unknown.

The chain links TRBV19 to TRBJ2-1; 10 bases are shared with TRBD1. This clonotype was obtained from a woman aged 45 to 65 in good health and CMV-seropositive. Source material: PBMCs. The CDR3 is CASSIDRTGGEFF. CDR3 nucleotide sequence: TGTGCCAGTAGTATAGATCGGACAGGGGGAGAGTTCTTC. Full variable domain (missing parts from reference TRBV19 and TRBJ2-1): DGGITQSPKYLFRKEGQNVTLSCEQNLNHDAMYWYRQDPGQGLRLIYYSQIVNDFQKGDIAEGYSVSREKKESFPLTVTSAQKNPTAFYLCASSIDRTGGEFFGPGTRLTVL.